This T cell receptor beta chain was retrieved from a study of cytomegalovirus exposure and HLA in healthy donors. Study-wide results and caveats: Information on immune exposure was restricted to one variable (CMV serostatus). Rare TCR sequences dominated, though some public TCRs recurred in many donors.

About this clone: No antigen is known for it.

Amplification used 60 Vbeta primers and 13 Jbeta primers. Libraries were prepared by immunoSEQ multiplex PCR; TCRdb keeps only in-frame clonotypes and omits some of them. The repertoire consists of fewer than 75,000 clones, with around 83% occurring once and the leading ten covering around 4%. The CDR3 loop spans 14 amino acids. Between the trimmed V and J ends, which lost 1 base and 3 bases, there was a span of 10 bases. Per germline, CDR1 SEHNR and CDR2 FQNEAQ (reference sequence). Input material: PBMCs. This chain links TRBV7-9 with TRBJ2-7; weak D call: TRBD1 (6 bases). The source is a man aged 25 to 40 in good health and CMV-seronegative. The CDR3 reads CASSLGQALYEQYF. Here the CDR3 DNA reads TGTGCCAGCAGCTTAGGACAGGCCCTCTACGAGCAGTACTTC.